This entry lists 30 T cell receptor beta chains sequenced from one sample in a study of T cells in Graves' hyperthyroidism and ophthalmopathy. It was RNA transcripts that yielded the amplified TCR beta CDR3 regions. HTBI primers were the set used in a first-round RT-PCR of the TCR CDR3. MiXCR, applied by TCRdb to the multiplex PCR reads, yields one record per CDR3 protein. The repertoire holds around 530,000 distinct CDR3 sequences, roughly 17% seen once, with 17% in the top ten. The sequencing sample was made of blood. These receptors originate from a woman between 18 and 29 years old with Graves' ophthalmopathy.

In this sample, this clonotype turned up many times. This chain links TRBV2 with TRBJ1-2; 9 positions match TRBD1. Trimming removed 0 bases from V and 4 bases from J; junction bases left unmatched: 9. The CDR3 is 17 residues long. The germline CDR1 and CDR2 sequences are SNHLY and FYNNEI. CDR3 nucleotides: TGTGCCAGCAGTGAAGCAGGGCGGGACAGGGTATTCTATGGCTACACCTTC. Its translation: CASSEAGRDRVFYGYTF.

Comment on this clonotype: A junction end diverges from the germline sequence, so it may reflect a read error. The rearrangement uses TRBV3-1 and TRBJ2-3; 7 bases fit TRBD2. This CDR3 is built from 15 residues. The V gene's germline CDR1 is LGHDT and CDR2 YNNKEL (reference sequence). This CDR3 is CATSGTGGNTDTQYF. CDR3 DNA: TGTGCCACCAGCGGGACTGGCGGGAACACAGATACGCAGTATTTT.

This clonotype showed up just a few times. The chain has TRBV5-6 and TRBJ2-1; TRBD2 agrees at 7 bases. Germline CDR1 SGHDT, CDR2 YYEEEE. This CDR3 is built from 15 residues. V shed 2 bases, J shed 9 bases, and the junction held 11 bases outside the gene matches. CDR3 loop: CASSLPGLIFGEQFF. The CDR3 nucleotides read TGTGCCAGCAGCTTACCGGGACTAATATTCGGTGAGCAGTTCTTC. Using reference TRBV5-6 and TRBJ2-1 for the parts outside the CDR3, the full variable domain is DAGVTQSPTHLIKTRGQQVTLRCSPKSGHDTVSWYQQALGQGPQFIFQYYEEEERQRGNFPDRFSGHQFPNYSSELNVNALLLGDSALYLCASSLPGLIFGEQFFGPGTRLTVL.

In nucleotides, the CDR3 is TGCGCCAGCAGCCAGGGTCCCGGGACATATATGAACACTGAAGCTTTCTTT. It is translated as CASSQGPGTYMNTEAFF. V usage is TRBV5-1 and J usage is TRBJ1-1, with a possible D match to TRBD1 (6 bases). CDR3 length: 17 residues. The germline V gene has CDR1 SGHRS and CDR2 YFSETQ. The V gene lost 4 bases and the J gene lost 0 bases, with 19 bases spanning the gap.

A few counts support this clonotype. The genes are TRBV5-1 and TRBJ1-1; D not resolved. Germline CDR1 reads SGHRS; CDR2 reads YFSETQ. Trimming removed 1 base from V and 7 bases from J, with 11 bases in between. The CDR3 is 13 amino acids. The CDR3 coding sequence is TGCGCCAGCAGCTTGTTGGTCACAGATGAAGCTTTCTTT. It yields the protein CASSLLVTDEAFF.

This clonotype has only a few counts. The rearrangement joins TRBV28 to TRBJ2-5; TRBD2 aligns across 11 bases. Germline V lookup: CDR1 MDHEN, CDR2 SYDVKM. The CDR3 has 15 residues. V gave up 5 bases and J gave up 5 bases; unmatched junction bases: 7. The CDR3 DNA reads as TGTGCCAGCAGTCGGGGGACTAGCGGCCGTGAGACCCAGTACTTC. Protein sequence: CASSRGTSGRETQYF. The full variable domain, rest sourced from reference TRBV28 and TRBJ2-5, is DVKVTQSSRYLVKRTGEKVFLECVQDMDHENMFWYRQDPGLGLRLIYFSYDVKMKEKGDIPEGYSVSREKKERFSLILESASTNQTSMYLCASSRGTSGRETQYFGPGTRLLVL.

This clonotype came up a few times. The rearrangement uses TRBV6-5 and TRBJ2-7; 9 nucleotides match TRBD2. Germline V gene lookup returns CDR1 MNHEY and CDR2 SVGAGI. J lost 6 bases, V lost 2 bases, and 5 bases had no gene match. CDR3 length: 14 amino acids. The CDR3 region is CASSYGGRASEQYF. CDR3 sequence (DNA): TGTGCCAGCAGTTACGGCGGGAGGGCCTCCGAGCAGTACTTC.

In its sample, this clonotype was seen many times. CDR3 residues: CASRQGANEKLFF. The CDR3 region has the DNA TGTGCCAGCAGACAGGGGGCGAATGAAAAACTGTTTTTT. J is TRBJ1-4 and V is TRBV6-1, with 9 bases matching TRBD1. This CDR3 spans 13 amino acids. Germline V lookup: CDR1 MNHNS, CDR2 SASEGT. V was clipped by 6 bases and J by 5 bases; unmatched bases: 1.

At least ten counts were recorded for this clonotype. J is TRBJ1-6 and V is TRBV2, with 7 nucleotides matching TRBD1. The CDR3 has 15 residues. V lost 11 bases, J lost 7 bases, and 14 bases stayed unmatched. Germline V lookup: CDR1 SNHLY, CDR2 FYNNEI. The CDR3 nucleotides read TGTGCCGGAGCCGCCGCGGGACAGCAGAATTCACCCCTCCACTTT. Translation gives CAGAAAGQQNSPLHF.

The V and J genes are TRBV12-5 and TRBJ1-1, with D possibly TRBD1 on 5 matching bases. The CDR3 runs to 13 residues. Germline V gives CDR1 LGHNT, CDR2 FRNRAP. The V gene lost 1 base and the J gene lost 6 bases, with 9 bases spanning the gap. CDR3 nucleotides: TGTGCTAGTGGTTTGGGCTGGGGGTCTGAAGCTTTCTTT. This encodes CASGLGWGSEAFF.

This clonotype was counted ten times or more. Here the CDR3 DNA reads TGTGCCAGCAGCTTGGAGACAGGGGTCTACACTGAAGCTTTCTTT. This translates into CASSLETGVYTEAFF. The chain employs TRBV5-4 and TRBJ1-1, with TRBD1 matching over 8 bases. Unmatched junction bases numbered 4, after V lost 0 bases and J lost 3 bases. Germline V CDR1 and CDR2: SGHNT, YYREEE (reference sequence). The CDR3 is made up of 15 amino acids.

There are a few counts of this clonotype. The V and J genes are TRBV12-5 and TRBJ2-1; the match to TRBD1 covers 10 bases. From germline, CDR1 is LGHNT and CDR2 FRNRAP. The V gene end was trimmed by 6 bases and the J gene end by 1 base; junction bases not matched to a gene: 6. This CDR3 has 16 amino acids. The CDR3 region has the DNA TGTGCTAGTGGGGAGGGGGACAGGGGTTCCTACAATGAGCAGTTCTTC. This translates into CASGEGDRGSYNEQFF. Full variable domain (rest looked up from reference TRBV12-5 and TRBJ2-1): DARVTQTPRHKVTEMGQEVTMRCQPILGHNTVFWYRQTMMQGLELLAYFRNRAPLDDSGMPKDRFSAEMPDATLATLKIQPSEPRDSAVYFCASGEGDRGSYNEQFFGPGTRLTVL.

This clonotype appeared many times. J is TRBJ2-2 and V is TRBV7-9, with TRBD1 matching 7 bases. The CDR3 has 17 residues. The germline CDR1 and CDR2 sequences are SEHNR and FQNEAQ (reference sequence). Unmatched junction bases numbered 9, after V lost 2 bases and J lost 3 bases. CDR3 protein: CASSLTRTGGDTGELFF. The CDR3 DNA sequence: TGTGCCAGCAGCTTAACCCGGACAGGAGGAGACACCGGGGAGCTGTTTTTT.

This clonotype was seen repeatedly, ten times or more. This chain joins TRBV7-2 and TRBJ1-1; D ambiguous. CDR3 length: 15 residues. Trimming took off 1 base at V and 2 bases at J, with 11 bases between the two ends. Germline CDR1 reads SGHTA; CDR2 reads FQGNSA. This CDR3 is CASSLVARVNTEAFF. CDR3 in DNA: TGTGCCAGCAGCTTAGTAGCCCGGGTTAACACTGAAGCTTTCTTT.

V and J are TRBV7-2 and TRBJ2-1; D gene uncertain. The V gene lost 2 bases and the J gene lost 0 bases, with 8 bases spanning the gap. Germline assignment: CDR1 SGHTA and CDR2 FQGNSA. This CDR3 has 15 residues. CDR3 in amino acids: CASSLMSSSYNEQFF. CDR3 coding DNA: TGTGCCAGCAGCTTAATGTCCAGCTCCTACAATGAGCAGTTCTTC. Supplemented by reference TRBV7-2 and TRBJ2-1, the full variable domain reads GAGVSQSPSNKVTEKGKDVELRCDPISGHTALYWYRQSLGQGLEFLIYFQGNSAPDKSGLPSDRFSAERTGGSVSTLTIQRTQQEDSAVYLCASSLMSSSYNEQFFGPGTRLTVL.

This clonotype was counted between two and nine times. The genes are TRBV5-6 and TRBJ1-2, with unresolved D. CDR3 length: 15 residues. The V end was cut by 0 bases, the J end by 0 bases, with 9 bases between. Germline V CDR1 and CDR2: SGHDT, YYEEEE. CDR3 protein: CASSLGEKANYGYTF. The CDR3 bases are TGTGCCAGCAGCTTGGGGGAGAAAGCTAACTATGGCTACACCTTC.

There are many counts of this clonotype. This CDR3 is CSARQAKGDYGYTF. The CDR3, as DNA: TGCAGTGCACGACAGGCAAAGGGGGACTATGGCTACACCTTC. The chain has TRBV20-1 and TRBJ1-2, with D maybe TRBD1 (6 bases). Germline assignment: CDR1 DFQATT and CDR2 SNEGSKA (reference sequence). V lost 6 bases and J 3 bases, leaving 17 bases between the germline ends. The CDR3 contains 14 residues.

This clonotype was counted ten times or more. V and J are TRBV18 and TRBJ2-3, with 9 nucleotides matching TRBD1. Trimming took 6 bases from V and 0 from J; bases not matched to a gene: 7. The CDR3 runs to 16 residues. Germline CDR1 and CDR2: KGHSH and LQKENI. CDR3 protein: CASSEGQGTSTDTQYF. The CDR3 DNA reads TGTGCCAGCTCGGAGGGACAGGGAACGAGCACAGATACGCAGTATTTT.

The chain employs TRBV10-2 and TRBJ1-4; 10 bases line up with TRBD1. CDR1 and CDR2 (germline): WSHSY, SAAADI. This CDR3 is built from 16 residues. Losses at the gene ends were 3 bases for V and 7 bases for J; bases not matched to a gene: 8. CDR3 region: CASSEGLGQGTEKLFF. The CDR3 DNA follows: TGCGCCAGCAGTGAAGGTTTGGGACAGGGGACTGAAAAACTGTTTTTT.

This clonotype has ten or more counts. The chain combines TRBV9 with TRBJ2-1; possibly TRBD2 for D (7 bases). Germline-derived CDR1 and CDR2 are SGDLS and YYNGEE. CDR3 length equals 15 residues. The V end was cut by 6 bases, the J end by 6 bases, with 19 bases between. CDR3 coding DNA: TGTGCCAGCACTCCATCCGGGGGGCCACCCAATGAGCAGTTCTTC. This codes for CASTPSGGPPNEQFF.

In this sample, this clonotype turned up many times. V and J are TRBV20-1 and TRBJ2-5, with D possibly TRBD1 on 5 matching bases. CDR1 is DFQATT and CDR2 is SNEGSKA in the germline V gene (reference sequence). CDR3 length: 13 amino acids. V was cut by 5 bases and J by 1 base, with 11 bases left in between. This CDR3 reads CSAQQVSQETQYF. Here the CDR3 DNA reads TGCAGTGCTCAACAGGTTAGCCAAGAGACCCAGTACTTC.

The chain is built from TRBV5-6 and TRBJ1-6, with D hard to call. V lost 4 bases to trimming and J lost 7 bases, with 18 bases between them. The germline CDR1 and CDR2 sequences are SGHDT and YYEEEE. The CDR3 is 16 amino acids. The CDR3 here is CASSPTVGYGNSPLHF. Here the CDR3 DNA reads TGTGCCAGCAGCCCCACGGTGGGTTATGGGAATTCACCCCTCCACTTT.

The chain uses TRBV9 and TRBJ2-2; D remains unclear. CDR3 length: 13 amino acids. Trimming removed 0 bases at V and 7 bases at J, with 7 bases between. CDR1 and CDR2 (germline): SGDLS, YYNGEE. As DNA, the CDR3 is TGTGCCAGCAGCGTAGTCCCAGACGGGGAGCTGTTTTTT. Translation gives CASSVVPDGELFF.

The chain joins TRBV7-9 to TRBJ2-5; no definite D call. CDR3 length equals 15 residues. CDR1 is SEHNR, CDR2 FQNEAQ, per germline (reference sequence). V lost 3 bases and J lost 0, with 11 bases in between. The CDR3 region is CASSFGTANQETQYF. Here the CDR3 DNA reads TGTGCCAGCAGCTTCGGTACTGCTAACCAAGAGACCCAGTACTTC.

This clonotype was seen at least ten times. The chain joins TRBV5-1 to TRBJ2-1; no definite D call. CDR1 is SGHRS and CDR2 is YFSETQ in the germline V gene. The V and J ends lost 0 bases and 8 bases respectively, with 6 bases between them. There are 12 residues in the CDR3. DNA for the CDR3: TGCGCCAGCAGCTTGGAAGAATATGAGCAGTTCTTC. As protein: CASSLEEYEQFF. Combining the CDR3 with reference TRBV5-1 and TRBJ2-1 gives the whole variable domain KAGVTQTPRYLIKTRGQQVTLSCSPISGHRSVSWYQQTPGQGLQFLFEYFSETQRNKGNFPGRFSGRQFSNSRSEMNVSTLELGDSALYLCASSLEEYEQFFGPGTRLTVL.

This clonotype was seen at least ten times. The chain carries TRBV13 and TRBJ1-1; D is ambiguous. V gave up 4 bases and J gave up 0 bases, with 12 bases separating them. This CDR3 spans 15 amino acids. Germline CDR1 and CDR2: PRHDT and FYEKMQ (reference sequence). In DNA form, the CDR3 reads TGTGCCAGCAGCTCAATTCAAAAAATGAACACTGAAGCTTTCTTT. This translates into CASSSIQKMNTEAFF.

This chain's CDR3 is CASSSPNSGTYEQYF. CDR3 nucleotide sequence: TGTGCCAGCAGTTCCCCCAATAGCGGAACTTACGAGCAGTACTTC. The chain carries TRBV27 and TRBJ2-7, with TRBD2 as a possible D gene (6 bases). Germline loops: CDR1 MNHEY, CDR2 SMNVEV (reference sequence). Trimming removed 4 bases from V and 4 bases from J, with 17 bases in between. The CDR3 length is 15 residues.

This clonotype has a handful of counts. The V call is TRBV19, the J call TRBJ1-1, with D maybe TRBD1 (5 bases). The CDR3 contains 15 residues. Germline values: CDR1 LNHDA, CDR2 SQIVND (reference sequence). With 3 bases removed from V and 1 base from J, the gap between germline ends came to 12 bases. The CDR3 here is CASSIVARANTEAFF. CDR3 sequence (DNA): TGTGCCAGTAGTATTGTCGCCAGGGCGAACACTGAAGCTTTCTTT.

A few counts support this clonotype. The chain couples TRBV28 to TRBJ1-2; TRBD1 matches at 9 bases. CDR3 length equals 15 residues. Trimming took 4 bases from V and 6 from J; bases not matched to a gene: 9. Looked up from germline, CDR1 is MDHEN and CDR2 is SYDVKM. In DNA, the CDR3 is TGTGCCAGCAGTTCCCCGGGACAGGGAATTAATGGCTACACCTTC. This codes for CASSSPGQGINGYTF.

In this sample, this clonotype turned up a few times. The chain employs TRBV28 and TRBJ2-7; perhaps D is TRBD1 or TRBD2 (6 bases each). CDR1 and CDR2 from the germline V gene are MDHEN and SYDVKM. With 0 bases removed from V and 5 bases from J, the gap between germline ends came to 11 bases. The CDR3 contains 14 residues. Here the CDR3 DNA reads TGTGCCAGCAGTTTATGGGGGGGCGACCACGAGCAGTACTTC. The encoded protein is CASSLWGGDHEQYF.